The clone carrying this TCR beta chain was seen at least ten times. The TCRbeta library was prepared with unique molecular identifiers. TCRdb processed the PCR reads anew with MiXCR; each CDR3 protein has one entry. Of hundreds of thousands of distinct CDR3 sequences in the sample, roughly 17% were seen once. These data come from a study of T-cell reconstitution after alpha-beta-depleted transplantation in children. This sample comprised PBMCs from the stem cell graft donor, obtained from the stem cell graft. The sequence came from a human donor who donated a stem cell graft to a child with acute myeloid leukemia.

The CDR3 DNA follows: TGCAGTGCTTCTTCCTCCGGGACAGGGATGCAGACCCAGTACTTC. It encodes CSASSSGTGMQTQYF. The chain joins TRBV20-1 to TRBJ2-5, with TRBD1 matching 9 bases. Germline CDR1 and CDR2: DFQATT and SNEGSKA (reference sequence). CDR3 length: 15 residues. Losses at the gene ends were 5 bases for V and 6 bases for J; bases not matched to a gene: 13.